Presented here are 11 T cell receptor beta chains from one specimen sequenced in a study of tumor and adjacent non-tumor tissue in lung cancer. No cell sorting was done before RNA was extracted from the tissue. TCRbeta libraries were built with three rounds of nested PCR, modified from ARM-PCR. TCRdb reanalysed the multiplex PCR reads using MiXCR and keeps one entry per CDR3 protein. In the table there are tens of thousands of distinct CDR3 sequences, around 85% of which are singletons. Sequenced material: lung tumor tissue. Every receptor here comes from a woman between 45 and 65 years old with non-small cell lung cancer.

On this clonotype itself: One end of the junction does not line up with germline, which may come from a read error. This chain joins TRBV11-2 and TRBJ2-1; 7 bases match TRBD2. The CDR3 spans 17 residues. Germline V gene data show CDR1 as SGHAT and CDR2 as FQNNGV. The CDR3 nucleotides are TGTGCCAACACCCCAGAGGGCGGGGGAAGCTCCTACAATGAGCAGCTTTTC. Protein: CANTPEGGGSSYNEQLF.

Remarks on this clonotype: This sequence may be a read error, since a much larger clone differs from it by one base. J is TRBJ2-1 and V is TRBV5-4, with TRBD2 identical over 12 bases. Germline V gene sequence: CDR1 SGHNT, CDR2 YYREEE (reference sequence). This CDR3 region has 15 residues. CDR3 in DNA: TGTGTCAGCAGCGTGCCGGGACTAGCGGGTAATGAGCAGTTCTTC. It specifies CVSSVPGLAGNEQFF.

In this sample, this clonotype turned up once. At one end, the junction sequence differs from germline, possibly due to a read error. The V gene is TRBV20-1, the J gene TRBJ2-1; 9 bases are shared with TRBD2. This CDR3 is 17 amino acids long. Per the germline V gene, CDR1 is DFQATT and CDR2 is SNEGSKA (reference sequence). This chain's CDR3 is CSARDGGSGSLPAEQCF. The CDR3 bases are TGTAGTGCTAGAGATGGGGGTAGCGGGAGTCTTCCGGCTGAGCAGTGCTTC.

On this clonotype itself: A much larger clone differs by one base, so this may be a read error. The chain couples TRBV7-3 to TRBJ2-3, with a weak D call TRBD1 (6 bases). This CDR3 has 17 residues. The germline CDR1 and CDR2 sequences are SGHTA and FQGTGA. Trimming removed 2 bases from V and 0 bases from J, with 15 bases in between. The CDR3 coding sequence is TGTGCCAGCAGCTTATTTGGTGGGGGCAGAAGCACAGATACGCAGTATTTT. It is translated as CASSLFGGGRSTDTQYF.

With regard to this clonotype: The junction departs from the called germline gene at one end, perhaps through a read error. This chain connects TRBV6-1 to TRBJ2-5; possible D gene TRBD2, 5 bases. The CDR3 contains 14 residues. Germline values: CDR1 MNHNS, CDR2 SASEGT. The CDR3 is CVSGVPGNQETQYF. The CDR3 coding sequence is TGTGTCAGCGGTGTTCCCGGGAACCAAGAGACCCAGTACTTC.

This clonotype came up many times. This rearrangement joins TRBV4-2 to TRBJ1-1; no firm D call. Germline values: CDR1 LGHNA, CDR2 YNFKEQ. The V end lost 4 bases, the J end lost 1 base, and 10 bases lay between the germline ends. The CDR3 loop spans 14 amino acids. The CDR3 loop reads CASSRSVKNTEAFF. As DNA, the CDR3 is TGTGCCAGCAGCCGATCGGTGAAGAACACTGAAGCTTTCTTT.

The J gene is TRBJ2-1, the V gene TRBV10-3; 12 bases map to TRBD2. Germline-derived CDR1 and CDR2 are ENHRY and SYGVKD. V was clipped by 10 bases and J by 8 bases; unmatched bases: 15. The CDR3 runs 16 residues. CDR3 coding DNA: TGTGCCACTTCAAGACTAGCGGGAGATAGCGGAGATGAGCAGTTCTTC. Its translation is CATSRLAGDSGDEQFF.

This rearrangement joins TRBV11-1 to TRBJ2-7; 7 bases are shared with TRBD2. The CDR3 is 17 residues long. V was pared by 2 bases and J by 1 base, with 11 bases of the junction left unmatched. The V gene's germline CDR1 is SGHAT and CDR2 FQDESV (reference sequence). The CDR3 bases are TGTGCCAGCAGCTTATATGTTGAGCGGGAAAAGTCCTACGAGCAGTACTTC. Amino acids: CASSLYVEREKSYEQYF.

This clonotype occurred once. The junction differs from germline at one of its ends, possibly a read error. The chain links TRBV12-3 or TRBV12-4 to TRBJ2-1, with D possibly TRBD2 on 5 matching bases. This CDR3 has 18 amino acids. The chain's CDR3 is CASSRHPTEGETYNEEFF. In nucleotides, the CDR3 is TGTGCCAGTAGTCGGCACCCCACAGAGGGCGAGACCTACAATGAGGAGTTCTTC.

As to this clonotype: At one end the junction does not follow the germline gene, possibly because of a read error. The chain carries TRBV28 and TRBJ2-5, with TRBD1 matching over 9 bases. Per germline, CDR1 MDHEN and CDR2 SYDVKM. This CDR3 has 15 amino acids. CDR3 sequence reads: CASRQTGGAGKTQYF. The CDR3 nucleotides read TGTGCCAGCAGGCAAACAGGGGGCGCGGGGAAGACTCAGTACTTC. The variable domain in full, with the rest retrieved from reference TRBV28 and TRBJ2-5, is DVKVTQSSRYLVKRTGEKVFLECVQDMDHENMFWYRQDPGLGLRLIYFSYDVKMKEKGDIPEGYSVSREKKERFSLILESASTNQTSMYLCASRQTGGAGKTQYFGPGTRLLVL.

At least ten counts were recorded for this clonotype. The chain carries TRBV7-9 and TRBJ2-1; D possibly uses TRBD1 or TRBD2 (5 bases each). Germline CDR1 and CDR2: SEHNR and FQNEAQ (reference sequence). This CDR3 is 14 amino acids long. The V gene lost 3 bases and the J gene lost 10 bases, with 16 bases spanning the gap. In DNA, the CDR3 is TGTGCCAGCAGCTTGGGGGAGCAACGCGGGGAGCAGTTCTTC. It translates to CASSLGEQRGEQFF.